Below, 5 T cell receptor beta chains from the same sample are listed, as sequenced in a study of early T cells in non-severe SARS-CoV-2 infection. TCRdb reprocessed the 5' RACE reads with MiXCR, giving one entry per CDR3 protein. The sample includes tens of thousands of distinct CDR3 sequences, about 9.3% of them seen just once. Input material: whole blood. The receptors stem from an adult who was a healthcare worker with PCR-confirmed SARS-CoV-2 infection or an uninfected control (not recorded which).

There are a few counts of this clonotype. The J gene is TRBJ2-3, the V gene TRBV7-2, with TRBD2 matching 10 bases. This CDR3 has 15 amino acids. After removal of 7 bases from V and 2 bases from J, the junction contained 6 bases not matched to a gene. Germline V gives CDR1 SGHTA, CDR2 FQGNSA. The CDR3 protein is CASTQSGGATDTQYF. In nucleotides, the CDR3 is TGTGCCAGCACCCAGAGCGGGGGGGCCACAGATACGCAGTATTTT.

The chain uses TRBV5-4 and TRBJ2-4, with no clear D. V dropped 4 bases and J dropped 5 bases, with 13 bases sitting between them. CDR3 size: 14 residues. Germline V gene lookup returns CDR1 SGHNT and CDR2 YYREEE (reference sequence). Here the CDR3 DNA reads TGTGCCAGCAGCGAAGCATCCATCCAAAACATTCAGTACTTC. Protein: CASSEASIQNIQYF.

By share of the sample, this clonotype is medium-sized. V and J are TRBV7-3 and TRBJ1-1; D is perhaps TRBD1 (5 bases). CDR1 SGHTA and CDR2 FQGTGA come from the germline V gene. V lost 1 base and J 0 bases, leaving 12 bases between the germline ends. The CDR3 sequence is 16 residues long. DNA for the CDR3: TGTGCCAGCAGCTTAATGGCAGGGACGGTGAACACTGAAGCTTTCTTT. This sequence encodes CASSLMAGTVNTEAFF. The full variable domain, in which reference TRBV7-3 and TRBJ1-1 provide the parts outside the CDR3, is GAGVSQTPSNKVTEKGKYVELRCDPISGHTALYWYRQSLGQGPEFLIYFQGTGAADDSGLPNDRFFAVRPEGSVSTLKIQRTERGDSAVYLCASSLMAGTVNTEAFFGQGTRLTVV.

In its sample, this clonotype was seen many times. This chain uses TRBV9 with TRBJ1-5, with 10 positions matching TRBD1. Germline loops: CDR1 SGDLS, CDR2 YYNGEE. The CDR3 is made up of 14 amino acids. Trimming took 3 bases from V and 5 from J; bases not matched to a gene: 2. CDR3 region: CASSAGTGDQPQHF. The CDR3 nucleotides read TGTGCCAGCAGCGCCGGGACAGGGGATCAGCCCCAGCATTTT. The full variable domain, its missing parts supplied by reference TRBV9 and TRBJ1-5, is DSGVTQTPKHLITATGQRVTLRCSPRSGDLSVYWYQQSLDQGLQFLIQYYNGEERAKGNILERFSAQQFPDLHSELNLSSLELGDSALYFCASSAGTGDQPQHFGDGTRLSIL.

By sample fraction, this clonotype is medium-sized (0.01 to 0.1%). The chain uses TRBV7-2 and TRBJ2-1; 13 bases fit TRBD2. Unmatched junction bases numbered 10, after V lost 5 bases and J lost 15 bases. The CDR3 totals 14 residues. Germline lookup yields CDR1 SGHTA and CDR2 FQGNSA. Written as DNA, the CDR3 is TGTGCCAGCAGCCCGACTAGCGGGGGGCCCTTCGTGTTCTTC. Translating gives CASSPTSGGPFVFF.